The T cell receptor beta chain under discussion was sequenced for a study of regulatory T cells in long-lasting Graves disease. General study findings and limits: Peripheral blood, not thyroid tissue, was the sole material studied.

In regard to this clonotype: What it binds is not known.

Time point meaning: persistent/refractory GD, antithyroid drugs over 5 years with positive TRAb. Extracted PBMC RNA gave rise to the TCR library. CDR3 length: 13 amino acids. The germline V gene encodes CDR1 LGHDT and CDR2 YNNKEL (reference sequence). Trimming cost V 1 base and J 9 bases, with 12 bases left between them. Arm-PCR of CDR3 regions and iRepertoire HTBI primers were used to build TCR beta libraries. MiXCR, applied by TCRdb to the multiplex PCR reads, yields one record per CDR3 protein. Here the sample spans 300,000 to 350,000 distinct CDR3 sequences, roughly a fifth being singletons. The V and J genes are TRBV3-1 and TRBJ1-2; no firm D call. The source is a female donor with Graves disease. Sequencing was performed on peripheral blood mononuclear cells (PBMCs), taken when the disease was refractory, from a patient treated with antithyroid drugs. Here the CDR3 reads CASSQVVGDRYTF. CDR3 DNA sequence: TGTGCCAGCAGCCAAGTGGTAGGTGATCGCTACACCTTC.